This entry features one TCR beta chain sequence. Its antigen is not identified. This entry belongs to a study of T cell responses to AZD1222 COVID-19 vaccine. Study-wide background: Second-dose intervals near 4 or 12 weeks were combined.

Sequencing used immunoSEQ multiplex PCR; TCRdb keeps in-frame clones, though not all of them. The repertoire holds 90,000 to 150,000 clones, with about 90% as singletons. General observations from the study: Two doses of AZD1222 preceded a rise in Spike-specific TCR breadth and depth. Repertoire sampling happened only post peak T cell response.

Trimming removed 3 bases from V and 3 bases from J; junction bases left unmatched: 5. This CDR3 is 16 amino acids long. Germline CDR1 reads SGDLS; CDR2 reads YYNGEE. The sample consisted of peripheral blood, taken on day 0 of AZD1222 vaccination. The rearrangement uses TRBV9 and TRBJ2-2, with 10 bases identical to TRBD1. This receptor was taken from an adult in good health. CDR3 bases: TGTGCCAGCAGCGCGTGGGGACAGGGGTACACCGGGGAGCTGTTTTTT. This codes for CASSAWGQGYTGELFF.